The 10 T cell receptor beta chains reported below all come from one sample, sequenced in a study of cytomegalovirus exposure and HLA in healthy donors. Measured with immunoSEQ multiplex PCR; TCRdb has only the in-frame clones, and not every one. The sample lists about 150,000 clones, roughly 90% occurring once. The source material was PBMCs. These receptors all come from a man in his late teens or twenties in good health and CMV-seropositive.

The chain is built from TRBV18 and TRBJ1-2; tentatively, D is TRBD1 (5 bases). The germline V and J ends were trimmed by 6 bases and 0 bases, with 20 bases remaining between them. The CDR3 runs 17 residues. Germline loops: CDR1 KGHSH, CDR2 LQKENI. The CDR3 here is CASSDLGGVASNYGYTF. The CDR3 bases are TGTGCCAGCTCGGACCTTGGAGGGGTGGCTTCTAACTATGGCTACACCTTC.

The chain recombines TRBV5-6 with TRBJ2-1; D unresolved. This CDR3 region has 13 residues. Germline values: CDR1 SGHDT, CDR2 YYEEEE. The ends were cut back, 4 bases at V and 8 bases at J, with 13 bases in the middle. DNA for the CDR3: TGTGCCAGCAGCCACACAGATAACCATGAGCAGTTCTTC. Residues: CASSHTDNHEQFF.

The rearrangement uses TRBV7-3 and TRBJ2-1; 9 nucleotides agree with TRBD2. This CDR3 has 16 residues. Germline V gene data show CDR1 as SGHTA and CDR2 as FQGTGA. V gave up 3 bases and J gave up 0 bases; unmatched junction bases: 3. CDR3 region: CASSFHSGSSYNEQFF. The DNA for the CDR3 is TGTGCCAGCAGCTTCCATAGCGGGAGCTCCTACAATGAGCAGTTCTTC.

This chain joins TRBV5-1 and TRBJ2-5, with 7 bases that match TRBD2. The V gene end was trimmed by 5 bases and the J gene end by 5 bases; junction bases not matched to a gene: 9. Germline V gene data show CDR1 as SGHRS and CDR2 as YFSETQ. The CDR3 runs to 14 residues. The CDR3 here is CASRGREGLETQYF. The CDR3 nucleotides are TGCGCCAGCAGGGGGAGGGAGGGCCTTGAGACCCAGTACTTC.

The gene calls are TRBV6-5 and TRBJ2-7, with D unresolved. This CDR3 comprises 13 residues. Trimming took 6 bases from V and 3 from J, leaving 12 bases between them. CDR1 and CDR2 (germline): MNHEY, SVGAGI. CDR3 in DNA: TGTGCCAGCAGCCCCCTATTCGTCTACGAGCAGTACTTC. It codes for CASSPLFVYEQYF.

Turning to this clone: The same CDR3 arises from other DNA sequences in this sample as well. The chain carries TRBV7-2 and TRBJ2-7; D call uncertain. The V gene's germline CDR1 is SGHTA and CDR2 FQGNSA. V was pared by 4 bases and J by 0 bases, with 4 bases between. This CDR3 is 12 amino acids long. CDR3 DNA: TGTGCCAGCAGCTCCCTCTCCTACGAGCAGTACTTC. Protein sequence: CASSSLSYEQYF.

The chain uses TRBV19 and TRBJ1-2, with TRBD1 matching over 7 bases. Germline CDR1 is LNHDA and CDR2 is SQIVND (reference sequence). The ends lost 10 bases at V and 3 bases at J; junction bases unmatched: 5. The CDR3 extends over 12 amino acids. This CDR3 is CAIRTGDYGYTF. CDR3 coding DNA: TGTGCCATTCGGACAGGAGACTATGGCTACACCTTC.

The J gene is TRBJ1-1, the V gene TRBV7-7, with D unclear. The CDR3 extends over 13 amino acids. Germline CDR1 is SSHAT and CDR2 is FNYEAQ (reference sequence). Trimming shortened V by 5 bases and J by 2 bases, and 9 bases separated the two germline ends. The CDR3 loop is CASSRDFNTEAFF. DNA of the CDR3: TGTGCCAGCAGCCGGGATTTTAACACTGAAGCTTTCTTT.

The chain employs TRBV7-9 and TRBJ2-4; 7 positions match TRBD1. Trimming cost V 1 base and J 8 bases; bases outside gene matches: 5. This CDR3 contains 14 residues. Germline-derived CDR1 and CDR2 are SEHNR and FQNEAQ (reference sequence). CDR3 DNA sequence: TGTGCCAGCAGCTTAGTCGGGACAGATTACATTCAGTACTTC. This gives the protein CASSLVGTDYIQYF.

The chain employs TRBV6-4 and TRBJ1-2, with 7 bases aligning to TRBD1. The CDR3 covers 15 residues. V lost 4 bases to trimming and J lost 7 bases; unmatched junction nucleotides: 12. Germline V gives CDR1 MRHNA, CDR2 SNTAGT. The CDR3 DNA follows: TGTGCCAGCAGTGCTACAGAGGGGGCACCCCCTGGCTACACCTTC. Translating it yields CASSATEGAPPGYTF.